Each of the 20 T cell receptor beta chains below was sequenced from the same sample in a study of blood T cells in healthy people across ages. Through a sample-barcoded 5' primer and a J-beta primer mix, a second PCR was run for roughly 6 to 12 cycles. TCRdb passed the 5' RACE reads through MiXCR, listing each CDR3 protein once. The sample comprises just over 800,000 distinct CDR3 sequences, around 68% of which are singletons, and roughly 25% rests with the top ten. Source material: blood. Every receptor here comes from a man younger than 45 in good health.

This clonotype turned up a few times. The chain is built from TRBV12-3 or TRBV12-4 and TRBJ2-1; D is undetermined. V was shortened by 7 bases and J by 5 bases, with 15 bases between the two germline ends. The CDR3 contains 14 residues. DNA for the CDR3: TGTGCCAGCACCCCCAGCGCCCGAAACAATGAGCAGTTCTTC. Residues: CASTPSARNNEQFF.

This chain uses TRBV20-1 with TRBJ1-5; unclear D gene. V shed 6 bases and J shed 0 bases, with 12 bases lying between them. The length of the CDR3 is 14 residues. Looked up from germline, CDR1 is DFQATT and CDR2 is SNEGSKA (reference sequence). CDR3 protein: CSALDANSNQPQHF. The CDR3 DNA reads as TGCAGTGCCCTCGACGCTAATAGCAATCAGCCCCAGCATTTT.

In this sample, this clonotype turned up once. The chain uses TRBV7-2 and TRBJ1-5; D unresolved. The germline CDR1 and CDR2 sequences are SGHTA and FQGNSA. V was trimmed by 7 bases and J by 5 bases, leaving 9 bases between them. CDR3 length equals 12 residues. The CDR3 region has the DNA TGTGCCAGCAACGACGGTTATCAGCCCCAGCATTTT. This sequence encodes CASNDGYQPQHF.

This clonotype has only a few counts. The chain links TRBV10-3 to TRBJ2-1; D unresolved. Trimming pared 6 bases from V and 8 bases from J, leaving 8 bases between. Germline V gene sequence: CDR1 ENHRY, CDR2 SYGVKD. There are 11 residues in the CDR3. CDR3 bases: TGTGCCATCAGGACTCTCGATGAGCAGTTCTTC. Its protein is CAIRTLDEQFF.

This clonotype appeared a few times. This chain's CDR3 is CASGRRQGNNEQFF. The DNA of the CDR3 is TGTGCCAGCGGAAGGAGACAGGGCAACAATGAGCAGTTCTTC. The chain combines TRBV2 with TRBJ2-1; TRBD1 agrees at 7 bases. The length of the CDR3 is 14 residues. Trimming took 8 bases from V and 5 from J; bases not matched to a gene: 9. Per the germline V gene, CDR1 is SNHLY and CDR2 is FYNNEI.

The chain carries TRBV6-5 and TRBJ2-7; TRBD1 aligns across 7 bases. The CDR3 contains 16 residues. The germline V gene encodes CDR1 MNHEY and CDR2 SVGAGI. Trimming took 6 bases from V and 0 from J; bases not matched to a gene: 11. The CDR3 loop is CASSIYRGISSYEQYF. The CDR3, as DNA: TGTGCCAGCAGCATCTACAGGGGAATAAGCTCCTACGAGCAGTACTTC.

Notes on this clonotype: At one end, the junction sequence differs from germline, possibly due to a read error. The J gene is TRBJ1-2, the V gene TRBV27; the match to TRBD1 covers 7 bases. The CDR3 length is 16 residues. Germline assignment: CDR1 MNHEY and CDR2 SMNVEV (reference sequence). CDR3 DNA sequence: TGTGCCAGCAGTTCAACGGGACAGCAATTCAACTATGGCTACACTTTC. This encodes CASSSTGQQFNYGYTF.

V and J are TRBV5-6 and TRBJ2-5, with D tentatively TRBD2 (5 bases). The DNA end is a closer match to TRBJ2-7, so the J assignment may be wrong. This CDR3 contains 12 residues. Germline CDR1 SGHDT, CDR2 YYEEEE. The CDR3 bases are TGTGCCAGCAGCCGGGAAGCCTACGAGCAGTACTTC. It specifies CASSREAYEQYF.

This clonotype was counted once. The rearrangement uses TRBV2 and TRBJ2-4; a weak D match, TRBD2 (6 bases). Matching the DNA end better, TRBJ2-5 makes the J call doubtful. The CDR3 is 15 amino acids. Germline V gene lookup returns CDR1 SNHLY and CDR2 FYNNEI. In DNA, the CDR3 is TGTGCCAGCAGTGTTAGTAAACTAGCCAAAGAGACCCAGTACTTC. Translating it yields CASSVSKLAKETQYF.

The rearrangement uses TRBV2 and TRBJ2-5; D ambiguous. Germline loops: CDR1 SNHLY, CDR2 FYNNEI. The CDR3 has 13 amino acids. Trimming stripped 6 bases from V and 2 bases from J, with 10 bases between. Here the CDR3 DNA reads TGTGCCAGCAGCGGGTTCAATCAAGAGACCCAGTACTTC. This gives the protein CASSGFNQETQYF. Supplemented by reference TRBV2 and TRBJ2-5, the full variable domain reads EPEVTQTPSHQVTQMGQEVILRCVPISNHLYFYWYRQILGQKVEFLVSFYNNEISEKSEIFDDQFSVERPDGSNFTLKIRSTKLEDSAMYFCASSGFNQETQYFGPGTRLLVL.

The chain carries TRBV3-1 and TRBJ2-3; the D call may be TRBD1 or TRBD2 (6 bases each). CDR3 size: 17 residues. V was shortened by 1 base and J by 7 bases, with 21 bases between the two germline ends. CDR1 is LGHDT, CDR2 YNNKEL, per germline (reference sequence). The CDR3 nucleotides are TGTGCCAGCAGCCAAGCAGTTGGGGGGCTCCCCATGAATACGCAGTATTTT. Its protein is CASSQAVGGLPMNTQYF.

This clonotype was seen a single time. The rearrangement uses TRBV27 and TRBJ2-5; 8 nucleotides line up with TRBD2. Germline V gene sequence: CDR1 MNHEY, CDR2 SMNVEV (reference sequence). CDR3 length: 13 amino acids. The V and J ends lost 5 bases and 6 bases, in that order; junction bases with no gene match: 5. DNA for the CDR3: TGTGCCAGCAGTCCCGGGACTAGAAAGACCCAGTACTTC. This translates into CASSPGTRKTQYF.

The chain carries TRBV4-2 and TRBJ2-1; possibly TRBD2 for D (6 bases). V was pared by 2 bases and J by 7 bases, with 21 bases between. Germline V gene lookup returns CDR1 LGHNA and CDR2 YNFKEQ. The CDR3 is made up of 17 amino acids. As DNA, the CDR3 is TGTGCCAGCAGCCAACTCCCCGGAGGGGCCACTTCGAATGAGCAGTTCTTC. Protein product: CASSQLPGGATSNEQFF.

The V gene is TRBV30, the J gene TRBJ2-1; 7 bases are shared with TRBD2. The trim removed 3 bases at V and 7 bases at J, leaving 9 bases unmatched. The CDR3 is 14 amino acids. Germline lookup yields CDR1 GTSNPN and CDR2 SVGIG (reference sequence). The CDR3 loop reads CAWREDGLENEQFF. DNA for the CDR3: TGTGCCTGGAGGGAGGACGGACTAGAGAATGAGCAGTTCTTC.

This clonotype showed up many times. The chain recombines TRBV25-1 with TRBJ2-5; 8 bases map to TRBD1. V dropped 1 base and J dropped 1; count of bases not matched to a gene: 5. CDR3 length equals 16 residues. CDR1 is MGHDK and CDR2 is SYGVNS in the germline V gene. The CDR3 sequence is CASSESIQGGQETQYF. In DNA form, the CDR3 reads TGTGCCAGCAGTGAATCGATACAGGGGGGCCAAGAGACCCAGTACTTC.

V gene TRBV6-5 combines with J gene TRBJ2-4; 7 nucleotides agree with TRBD2. V trimming: 0 bases; J trimming: 0 bases; junction bases outside the gene matches: 17. This CDR3 is built from 21 residues. Germline CDR1 reads MNHEY; CDR2 reads SVGAGI. The CDR3 region is CASSYSRSGAGTPEAKNIQYF. The CDR3 region has the DNA TGTGCCAGCAGTTACTCCCGAAGCGGGGCCGGAACTCCAGAAGCCAAAAACATTCAGTACTTC.

This clonotype showed up just a few times. The chain links TRBV7-2 to TRBJ2-7; 10 positions agree with TRBD2. This CDR3 has 15 amino acids. V lost 4 bases to trimming and J lost 3 bases; unmatched junction nucleotides: 6. From germline, CDR1 is SGHTA and CDR2 FQGNSA. CDR3 in DNA: TGTGCCAGCAGCTGGTTAGCGGGGGGCGGCTACGAGCAGTACTTC. This gives the protein CASSWLAGGGYEQYF.

The rearrangement links TRBV4-3 to TRBJ2-3; D is unresolved. The CDR3 has 15 residues. V was shortened by 3 bases and J by 2 bases, with 12 bases between the two germline ends. In germline, CDR1 is LGHNA, CDR2 YSLEER. The CDR3 protein is CASSHRSSHTDTQYF. The CDR3 region has the DNA TGCGCCAGCAGCCACCGAAGTTCCCACACAGATACGCAGTATTTT.

This clonotype showed up just a few times. The rearrangement uses TRBV7-2 and TRBJ2-4, with D tentatively TRBD1 or TRBD2 (5 bases each). This CDR3 is built from 12 residues. V dropped 3 bases and J dropped 13 bases, with 13 bases sitting between them. CDR1 and CDR2 from the germline V gene are SGHTA and FQGNSA. As DNA, the CDR3 is TGTGCCAGCAGCTTCTTCGGGGCGGCCCAGTACTTC. As protein: CASSFFGAAQYF.

CDR3 residues: CASSSRPETSFNIQYF. The DNA of the CDR3 is TGTGCCAGCAGCTCCCGGCCTGAGACTAGCTTCAACATTCAGTACTTC. The chain couples TRBV9 to TRBJ2-4; 7 bases agree with TRBD2. The V segment lost 4 bases and the J segment 7 bases; nucleotides outside the gene matches: 14. The CDR3 covers 16 residues. Per the germline V gene, CDR1 is SGDLS and CDR2 is YYNGEE.